The subject of this entry is one T cell receptor (beta chain). The data were taken from a study of blood T cell repertoires in COVID-19. Looking at the study overall: There were acute and convalescent COVID-19 samples, and they came from the United States, Italy and Spain. T cells, B-cell-depleted T cells, or PBMCs supplied cDNA or gDNA.

The CDR3 is made up of 11 amino acids. Germline CDR1 and CDR2: DFQATT and SNEGSKA (reference sequence). Trimming left V 1 base short and J 4 bases short, with 2 bases between. Under the authors' procedure: Quantification of nucleated cells was approximated via reference gene primer amplification. Libraries were prepared by immunoSEQ multiplex PCR; TCRdb keeps only in-frame clonotypes and omits some of them. Clone size and V and J calls were adopted from that table, with D and trimming inferred from the DNA. Seen here are roughly 200,000 clones, around four fifths observed once, and the top ten hold around 19%.

The sequence was collected from a human donor in a cohort sampled during active COVID-19. The gene calls are TRBV20-1 and TRBJ1-3; D gene ambiguous. The sequencing input was peripheral blood. The CDR3 DNA reads TGCAGTGCTAGAGCAGGAAACACCATATATTTT. Translating gives CSARAGNTIYF.